The 15 T cell receptor beta chains below all came from one sample that was sequenced in a study of shared clonotypes between healthy human individuals. Clones were read by immunoSEQ multiplex PCR, and TCRdb kept only the in-frame ones, dropping some. Altogether a few hundred thousand clones are present, approximately 97% being singletons, with the ten largest covering roughly 0.05%. The specimen was naive CD4+ T cells sorted from blood. Subset reported: CD45RA+ positively selected. The receptor set was obtained from a woman aged 25 to 45 in good health.

This clone was recorded only once. The CDR3 loop reads CASSRGTPDTDTQYF. CDR3 nucleotide sequence: TGTGCCAGTAGTAGGGGGACCCCCGACACAGATACGCAGTATTTT. The chain recombines TRBV19 with TRBJ2-3; either TRBD1 or TRBD2 may supply D (5 bases each). V gave up 4 bases and J gave up 2 bases, with 13 bases separating them. CDR3 length: 15 amino acids. Germline V gene sequence: CDR1 LNHDA, CDR2 SQIVND (reference sequence).

The genes are TRBV19 and TRBJ1-4; 7 nucleotides match TRBD1. V trimming: 10 bases; J trimming: 2 bases; junction bases outside the gene matches: 16. Per the germline V gene, CDR1 is LNHDA and CDR2 is SQIVND (reference sequence). The CDR3 is 17 amino acids. CDR3 sequence reads: CATRDSAISSTNEKLFF. CDR3 in DNA: TGTGCCACCCGGGACAGCGCGATAAGTAGTACTAATGAAAAACTGTTTTTT.

The DNA of the CDR3 is TGCAGCGTTGCCCTGACACCTACTCCCGGGGAGCTGTTTTTT. Amino acid sequence: CSVALTPTPGELFF. The gene calls are TRBV29-1 and TRBJ2-2; D remains unclear. Trimming pared 4 bases from V and 6 bases from J, leaving 15 bases between. In germline, CDR1 is SQVTM, CDR2 ANQGSEA. The CDR3 consists of 14 residues.

V usage is TRBV6-6 and J usage is TRBJ2-1; D is perhaps TRBD1 (6 bases). The germline CDR1 and CDR2 sequences are MNHNY and SVGAGI (reference sequence). CDR3 length: 14 amino acids. V dropped 7 bases and J dropped 4 bases, with 14 bases sitting between them. The CDR3 DNA reads as TGTGCCAGCAACGGACCGGACAGATACAATGAGCAGTTCTTC. Translation: CASNGPDRYNEQFF.

The chain joins TRBV29-1 to TRBJ1-4; maybe TRBD1 (5 bases). The CDR3 has 14 amino acids. V was cut by 7 bases and J by 4 bases, with 16 bases left in between. Germline loops: CDR1 SQVTM, CDR2 ANQGSEA. This CDR3 is CSASGGAINEKLFF. The CDR3 bases are TGCAGCGCTTCGGGCGGGGCCATTAATGAAAAACTGTTTTTT.

This clone was detected only once. This chain connects TRBV10-2 to TRBJ2-5; possible D gene TRBD1, 6 bases. Germline assignment: CDR1 WSHSY and CDR2 SAAADI. This CDR3 has 14 residues. With 2 bases removed from V and 4 bases from J, the gap between germline ends came to 11 bases. The CDR3 DNA reads TGCGCCAGCAGTGAGGGCAGGGGACGAGAGACCCAGTACTTC. Protein: CASSEGRGRETQYF.

The chain employs TRBV11-2 and TRBJ2-2; a possible D gene is TRBD1 (5 bases). Germline values: CDR1 SGHAT, CDR2 FQNNGV. The CDR3 has 15 residues. V lost 5 bases and J 5 bases, leaving 15 bases between the germline ends. The CDR3 sequence is CASSPGGRATGELFF. DNA for the CDR3: TGTGCCAGCAGCCCCGGCGGCAGGGCTACCGGGGAGCTGTTTTTT.

This chain links TRBV28 with TRBJ1-2; D is ambiguous. Trimming took 5 bases from V and 6 from J, leaving 13 bases between them. In germline, CDR1 is MDHEN, CDR2 SYDVKM. The CDR3 contains 13 residues. The CDR3 protein is CASSPDQANGYTF. Written as DNA, the CDR3 is TGTGCCAGCAGTCCGGACCAGGCTAATGGCTACACCTTC.

The J gene is TRBJ2-3, the V gene TRBV19; weak D call: TRBD2 (7 bases). The CDR3 contains 15 residues. Germline CDR1 and CDR2: LNHDA and SQIVND (reference sequence). V lost 5 bases to trimming and J lost 5 bases, with 17 bases between them. CDR3 region: CASSSLGGAQDTQYF. The CDR3 DNA reads TGTGCCAGTAGTTCTCTGGGGGGGGCCCAAGATACGCAGTATTTT.

The chain couples TRBV7-9 to TRBJ2-3, with D unresolved. The CDR3 covers 16 residues. Germline lookup yields CDR1 SEHNR and CDR2 FQNEAQ (reference sequence). Trimming stripped 3 bases from V and 0 bases from J, with 13 bases between. CDR3 loop: CASSFKRTVSTDTQYF. The CDR3 bases are TGTGCCAGCAGCTTTAAACGGACGGTTAGCACAGATACGCAGTATTTT. The whole variable domain, filled in from reference TRBV7-9 and TRBJ2-3, reads DTGVSQNPRHKITKRGQNVTFRCDPISEHNRLYWYRQTLGQGPEFLTYFQNEAQLEKSRLLSDRFSAERPKGSFSTLEIQRTEQGDSAMYLCASSFKRTVSTDTQYFGPGTRLTVL.

The chain recombines TRBV28 with TRBJ2-7, with 12 bases aligning to TRBD2. Germline trimming cut 2 bases from V and 7 bases from J; bases unmatched to any gene: 9. There are 16 residues in the CDR3. Per germline, CDR1 MDHEN and CDR2 SYDVKM. For the CDR3, the DNA is TGTGCCAGCAGTTTACGGGGACTAGCGGGTGGTCGGGAGCAGTACTTC. This encodes CASSLRGLAGGREQYF.

The chain carries TRBV6-6 and TRBJ1-1, with TRBD1 as a possible D gene (5 bases). Trimming removed 8 bases at V and 1 base at J, with 17 bases between. This CDR3 has 15 residues. The germline V gene encodes CDR1 MNHNY and CDR2 SVGAGI (reference sequence). CDR3 sequence: CASRRDLPANTEAFF. CDR3 nucleotides: TGTGCCAGCCGAAGGGACCTACCGGCGAACACTGAAGCTTTCTTT.

The genes are TRBV28 and TRBJ1-3; D is unresolved. The CDR3 is 12 residues long. Trimming shortened V by 10 bases and J by 2 bases, and 9 bases separated the two germline ends. Germline lookup yields CDR1 MDHEN and CDR2 SYDVKM. CDR3 nucleotides: TGTGCCACCCACCGACCTGGAAACACCATATATTTT. Protein sequence: CATHRPGNTIYF.

This clone was observed a single time. The chain joins TRBV27 to TRBJ2-3, with 7 bases aligning to TRBD2. Trimming at V came to 10 bases and at J to 2 bases, leaving 12 bases not matched to a gene. The CDR3 has 15 residues. Germline-derived CDR1 and CDR2 are MNHEY and SMNVEV (reference sequence). The CDR3 loop is CATLLVAGVTDTQYF. The CDR3 nucleotides are TGTGCCACCCTACTGGTGGCGGGAGTCACAGATACGCAGTATTTT.

The chain joins TRBV15 to TRBJ2-3; no clear D gene. Germline assignment: CDR1 LNHNV and CDR2 YYDKDF (reference sequence). The length of the CDR3 is 15 residues. Between the trimmed V and J ends, which lost 0 bases and 1 base, there was a span of 8 bases. CDR3 DNA sequence: TGTGCCACCAGCAGAGATCTGACACGCACAGATACGCAGTATTTT. Its translation: CATSRDLTRTDTQYF.